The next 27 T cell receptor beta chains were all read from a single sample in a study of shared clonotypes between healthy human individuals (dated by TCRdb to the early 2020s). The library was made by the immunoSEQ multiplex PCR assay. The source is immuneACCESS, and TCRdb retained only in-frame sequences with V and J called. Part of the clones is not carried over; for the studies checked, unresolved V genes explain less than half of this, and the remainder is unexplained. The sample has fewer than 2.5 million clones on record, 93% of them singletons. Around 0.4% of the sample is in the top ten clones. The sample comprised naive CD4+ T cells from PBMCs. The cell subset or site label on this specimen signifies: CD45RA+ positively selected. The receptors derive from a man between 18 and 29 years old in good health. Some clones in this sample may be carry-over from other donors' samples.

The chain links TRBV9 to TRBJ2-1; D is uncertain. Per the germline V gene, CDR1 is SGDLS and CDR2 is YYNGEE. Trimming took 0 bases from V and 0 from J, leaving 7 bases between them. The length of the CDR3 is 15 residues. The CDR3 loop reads CASSVERSSYNEQFF. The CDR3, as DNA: TGTGCCAGCAGCGTAGAAAGGTCCTCCTACAATGAGCAGTTCTTC. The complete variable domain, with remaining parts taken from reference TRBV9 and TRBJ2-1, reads DSGVTQTPKHLITATGQRVTLRCSPRSGDLSVYWYQQSLDQGLQFLIQYYNGEERAKGNILERFSAQQFPDLHSELNLSSLELGDSALYFCASSVERSSYNEQFFGPGTRLTVL.

CDR3 loop: CATKKGPFTYEQYF. The CDR3 bases are TGTGCCACCAAAAAGGGGCCCTTTACCTACGAGCAGTACTTC. The chain employs TRBV15 and TRBJ2-7; maybe TRBD1 (5 bases). CDR3 size: 14 residues. Per the germline V gene, CDR1 is LNHNV and CDR2 is YYDKDF (reference sequence). V dropped 7 bases and J dropped 2 bases, with 15 bases sitting between them.

The CDR3 DNA reads TGTGCCAGCAGCCCCCGACTAGTCCTCCTCGAGCAGTACTTC. This sequence encodes CASSPRLVLLEQYF. The chain uses TRBV28 and TRBJ2-7; D may be TRBD2 (6 bases). V lost 6 bases to trimming and J lost 6 bases, with 18 bases between them. The CDR3 length is 14 residues. Germline CDR1 and CDR2: MDHEN and SYDVKM.

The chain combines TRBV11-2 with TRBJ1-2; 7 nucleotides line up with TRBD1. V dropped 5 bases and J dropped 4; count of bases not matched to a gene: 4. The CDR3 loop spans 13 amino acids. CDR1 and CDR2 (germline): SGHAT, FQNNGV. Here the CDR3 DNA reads TGTGCCAGCAGCCCCGGGACAGTCTATGGCTACACCTTC. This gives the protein CASSPGTVYGYTF.

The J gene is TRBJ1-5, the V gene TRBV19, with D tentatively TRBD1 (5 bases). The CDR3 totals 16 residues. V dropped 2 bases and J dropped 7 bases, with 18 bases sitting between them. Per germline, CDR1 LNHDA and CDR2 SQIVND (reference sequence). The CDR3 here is CASSINGHRSDQPQHF. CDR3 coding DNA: TGTGCCAGTAGTATAAACGGACATCGAAGCGACCAGCCCCAGCATTTT.

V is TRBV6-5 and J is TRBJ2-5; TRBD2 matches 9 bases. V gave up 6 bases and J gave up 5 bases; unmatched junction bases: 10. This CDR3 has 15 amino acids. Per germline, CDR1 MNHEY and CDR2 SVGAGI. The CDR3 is CASRSRGLAGETQYF. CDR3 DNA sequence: TGTGCCAGCAGAAGCCGGGGACTAGCTGGGGAGACCCAGTACTTC.

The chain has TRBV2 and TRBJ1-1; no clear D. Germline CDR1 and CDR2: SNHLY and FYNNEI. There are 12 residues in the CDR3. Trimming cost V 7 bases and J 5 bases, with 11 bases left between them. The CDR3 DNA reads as TGTGCCAGCATACAGTGGAAGACTGAAGCTTTCTTT. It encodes CASIQWKTEAFF.

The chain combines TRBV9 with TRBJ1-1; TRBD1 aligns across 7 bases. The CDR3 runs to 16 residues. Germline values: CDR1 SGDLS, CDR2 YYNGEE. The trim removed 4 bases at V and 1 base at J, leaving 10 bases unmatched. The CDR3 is CASSPRTGRENTEAFF. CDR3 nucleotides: TGTGCCAGCAGCCCAAGGACAGGCCGTGAGAACACTGAAGCTTTCTTT.

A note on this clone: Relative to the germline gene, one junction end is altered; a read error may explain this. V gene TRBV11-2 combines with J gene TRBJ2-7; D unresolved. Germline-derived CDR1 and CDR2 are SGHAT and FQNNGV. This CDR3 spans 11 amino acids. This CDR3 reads CASSSDLATVF. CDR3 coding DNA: TGTGCCAGCAGCTCGGACCTCGCAACTGTCTTC. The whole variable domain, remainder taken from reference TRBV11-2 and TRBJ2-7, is EAGVAQSPRYKIIEKRQSVAFWCNPISGHATLYWYQQILGQGPKLLIQFQNNGVVDDSQLPKDRFSAERLKGVDSTLKIQPAKLEDSAVYLCASSSDLATVFGPGTRLTVT.

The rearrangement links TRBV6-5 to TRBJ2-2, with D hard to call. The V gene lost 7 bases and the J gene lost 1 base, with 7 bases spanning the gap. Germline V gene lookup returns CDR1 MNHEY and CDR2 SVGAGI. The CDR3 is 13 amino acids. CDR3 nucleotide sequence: TGTGCCAGCATCTCAGAGAACACCGGGGAGCTGTTTTTT. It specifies CASISENTGELFF.

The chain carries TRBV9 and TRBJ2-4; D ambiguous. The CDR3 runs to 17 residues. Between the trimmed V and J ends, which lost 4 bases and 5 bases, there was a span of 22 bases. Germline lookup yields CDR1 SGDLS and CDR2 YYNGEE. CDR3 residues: CASSPPPSMDHQNIQYF. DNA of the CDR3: TGTGCCAGCAGCCCACCCCCTTCAATGGACCACCAAAACATTCAGTACTTC.

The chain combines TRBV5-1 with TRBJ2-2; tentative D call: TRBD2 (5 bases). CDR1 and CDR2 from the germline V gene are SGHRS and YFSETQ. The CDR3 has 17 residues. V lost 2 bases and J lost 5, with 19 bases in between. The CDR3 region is CASSLPSGPGWTGELFF. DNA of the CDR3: TGCGCCAGCAGCTTACCCAGCGGCCCGGGTTGGACCGGGGAGCTGTTTTTT. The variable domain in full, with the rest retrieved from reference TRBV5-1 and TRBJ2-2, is KAGVTQTPRYLIKTRGQQVTLSCSPISGHRSVSWYQQTPGQGLQFLFEYFSETQRNKGNFPGRFSGRQFSNSRSEMNVSTLELGDSALYLCASSLPSGPGWTGELFFGEGSRLTVL.

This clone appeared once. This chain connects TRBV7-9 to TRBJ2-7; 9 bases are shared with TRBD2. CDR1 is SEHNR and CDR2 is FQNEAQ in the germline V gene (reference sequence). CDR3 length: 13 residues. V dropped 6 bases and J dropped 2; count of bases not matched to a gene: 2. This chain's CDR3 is CASRASGTYEQYF. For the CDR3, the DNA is TGTGCCAGCAGGGCTAGCGGGACCTACGAGCAGTACTTC.

The CDR3 nucleotides read TGTGCCAGCACCCTGAGGGGGGTAAGGCGGTACGAGCAGTACTTC. This encodes CASTLRGVRRYEQYF. The chain links TRBV28 to TRBJ2-7, with D perhaps being TRBD1 or TRBD2 (6 bases each). This CDR3 is 15 amino acids long. Between the trimmed V and J ends, which lost 7 bases and 4 bases, there was a span of 20 bases. Germline V gives CDR1 MDHEN, CDR2 SYDVKM.

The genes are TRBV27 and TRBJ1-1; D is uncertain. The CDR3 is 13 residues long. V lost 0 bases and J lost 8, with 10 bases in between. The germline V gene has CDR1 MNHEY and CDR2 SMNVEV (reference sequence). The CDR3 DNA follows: TGTGCCAGCAGTTTATCGTTCCCAGCCGAAGCTTTCTTT. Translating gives CASSLSFPAEAFF.

The CDR3: CASSPTGSLAGNTIYF. The CDR3 DNA reads as TGTGCCAGCTCACCAACAGGGTCTTTAGCTGGAAACACCATATATTTT. The chain has TRBV18 and TRBJ1-3, with a tentative D call TRBD1 (6 bases). V shed 2 bases and J shed 2 bases, with 13 bases lying between them. Germline loops: CDR1 KGHSH, CDR2 LQKENI. This CDR3 is 16 amino acids long.

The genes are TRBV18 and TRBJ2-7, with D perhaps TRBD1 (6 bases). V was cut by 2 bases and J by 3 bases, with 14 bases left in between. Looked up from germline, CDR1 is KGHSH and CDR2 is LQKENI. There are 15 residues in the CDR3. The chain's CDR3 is CASSPVRDTSYEQYF. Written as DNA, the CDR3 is TGTGCCAGCTCACCAGTCCGGGACACAAGCTACGAGCAGTACTTC.

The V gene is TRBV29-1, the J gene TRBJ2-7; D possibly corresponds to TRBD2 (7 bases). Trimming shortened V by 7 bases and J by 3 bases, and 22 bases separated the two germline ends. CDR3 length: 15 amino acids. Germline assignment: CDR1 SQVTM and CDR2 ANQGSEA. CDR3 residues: CSARLSGGPGYEQYF. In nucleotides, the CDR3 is TGCAGCGCCCGACTGTCGGGGGGCCCAGGCTACGAGCAGTACTTC.

CDR3 coding DNA: TGTGCCAGCAGTCCGGACAGGGGATGGGCTAACTATGGCTACACCTTC. Its translation is CASSPDRGWANYGYTF. The chain uses TRBV6-4 and TRBJ1-2; 9 bases are shared with TRBD1. The CDR3 spans 16 residues. V gave up 5 bases and J gave up 0 bases; unmatched junction bases: 7. Per germline, CDR1 MRHNA and CDR2 SNTAGT.

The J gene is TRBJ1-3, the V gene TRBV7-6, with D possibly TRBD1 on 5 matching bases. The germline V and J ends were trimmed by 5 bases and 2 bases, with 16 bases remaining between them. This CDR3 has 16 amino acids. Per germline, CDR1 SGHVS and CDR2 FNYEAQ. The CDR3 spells CASSAPPGGPGNTIYF. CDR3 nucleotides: TGTGCCAGCAGCGCTCCCCCCGGGGGACCTGGAAACACCATATATTTT.

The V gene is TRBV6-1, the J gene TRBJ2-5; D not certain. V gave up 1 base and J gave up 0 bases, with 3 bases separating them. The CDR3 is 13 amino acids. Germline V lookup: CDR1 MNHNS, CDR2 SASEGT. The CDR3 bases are TGTGCCAGCAGTGAAGACTACCAAGAGACCCAGTACTTC. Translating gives CASSEDYQETQYF.

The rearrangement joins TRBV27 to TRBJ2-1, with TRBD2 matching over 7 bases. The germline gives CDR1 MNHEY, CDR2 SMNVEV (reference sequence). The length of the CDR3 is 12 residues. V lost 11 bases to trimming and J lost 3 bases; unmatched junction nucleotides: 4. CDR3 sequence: CASREGYNEQFF. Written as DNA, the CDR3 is TGTGCCTCCAGGGAGGGCTACAATGAGCAGTTCTTC.

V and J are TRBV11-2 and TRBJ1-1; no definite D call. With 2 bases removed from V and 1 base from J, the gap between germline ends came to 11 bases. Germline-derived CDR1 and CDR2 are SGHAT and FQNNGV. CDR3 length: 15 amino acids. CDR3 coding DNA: TGTGCCAGCAGCTTATTCAGCCTCCAGAACACTGAAGCTTTCTTT. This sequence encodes CASSLFSLQNTEAFF.

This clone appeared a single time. The CDR3 DNA is TGTGCCAGCGAACCCGGGACTAGCGGGAGGGAGGTCCGCTACGAGCAGTACTTC. It translates to CASEPGTSGREVRYEQYF. V is TRBV21-1 and J is TRBJ2-7; whether TRBD2, the table's D call, matches the DNA was not checked. TRBV21-1 is reported as a pseudogene. The CDR3 runs to 18 residues.

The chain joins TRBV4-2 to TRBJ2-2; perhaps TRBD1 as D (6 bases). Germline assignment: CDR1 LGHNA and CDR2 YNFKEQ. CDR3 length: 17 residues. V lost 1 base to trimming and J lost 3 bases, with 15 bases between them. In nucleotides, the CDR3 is TGTGCCAGCAGCCAAGTCTATCTACAGGGATACACCGGGGAGCTGTTTTTT. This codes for CASSQVYLQGYTGELFF.

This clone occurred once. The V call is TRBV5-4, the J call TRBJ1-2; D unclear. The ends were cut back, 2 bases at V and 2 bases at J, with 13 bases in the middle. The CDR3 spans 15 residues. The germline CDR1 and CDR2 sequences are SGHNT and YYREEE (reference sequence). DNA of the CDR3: TGTGCCAGCAGCTTTTCGTCGGCCGGGAACTATGGCTACACCTTC. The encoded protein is CASSFSSAGNYGYTF.

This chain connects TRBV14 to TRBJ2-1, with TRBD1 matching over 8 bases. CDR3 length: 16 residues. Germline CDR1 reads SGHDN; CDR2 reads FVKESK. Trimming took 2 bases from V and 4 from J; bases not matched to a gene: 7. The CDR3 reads CASSQPDRGYYNEQFF. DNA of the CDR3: TGTGCCAGCAGCCAACCTGACAGGGGCTATTACAATGAGCAGTTCTTC. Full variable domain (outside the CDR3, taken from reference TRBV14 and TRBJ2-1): EAGVTQFPSHSVIEKGQTVTLRCDPISGHDNLYWYRRVMGKEIKFLLHFVKESKQDESGMPNNRFLAERTGGTYSTLKVQPAELEDSGVYFCASSQPDRGYYNEQFFGPGTRLTVL.